Detailed here is one TCR beta chain. What it recognizes is unknown. The PCR contained 60 Vbeta and 13 Jbeta primers. This table comes from immunoSEQ multiplex PCR, and its TCRdb copy is limited to in-frame clones, with some not included. There are approximately 120,000 clones in the sample; roughly 74% occur only once, and roughly 4.1% lies in the top ten. The data originate from a study of cytomegalovirus exposure and HLA in healthy donors. Study-level points and caveats: Across donors, most TCRs were seen rarely, yet some public ones were widespread.

All donors participated as healthy donors of bone marrow. The germline V and J ends were trimmed by 0 bases and 4 bases, with 13 bases remaining between them. This CDR3 has 16 residues. Germline CDR1 is SGHAT and CDR2 is FQNNGV. V gene TRBV11-2 combines with J gene TRBJ2-1; possibly TRBD1 for D (6 bases). The sequenced sample was PBMCs. The receptor was isolated from a woman in her 50s in good health and CMV-seropositive. The CDR3 DNA is TGTGCCAGCAGCTTAGAAGGGGGAACATCTTACAATGAGCAGTTCTTC. Its translation is CASSLEGGTSYNEQFF.